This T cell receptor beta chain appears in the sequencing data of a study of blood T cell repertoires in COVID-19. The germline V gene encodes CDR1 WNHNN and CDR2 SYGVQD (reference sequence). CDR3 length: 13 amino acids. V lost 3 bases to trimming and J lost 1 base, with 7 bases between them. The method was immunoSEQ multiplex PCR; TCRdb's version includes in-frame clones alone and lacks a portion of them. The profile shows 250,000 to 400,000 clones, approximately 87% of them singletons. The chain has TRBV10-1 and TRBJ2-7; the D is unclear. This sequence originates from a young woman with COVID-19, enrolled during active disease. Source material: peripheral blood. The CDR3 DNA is TGCGCCAGCAGTGACAGTCTTTCCTACGAGCAGTACTTC. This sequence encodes CASSDSLSYEQYF.